The table lists the clone carrying this T cell receptor beta chain with many counts. Its antigen is still unknown. Germline V gives CDR1 MGHRA, CDR2 YSYEKL. Trimming took 3 bases from V and 5 from J; bases not matched to a gene: 5. The CDR3 is 14 amino acids. This specimen comes from a study of T-cell memory formation after mild COVID-19. Regarding the study as a whole: A second wave expanding day 15 to 37 was CD4+-biased; contracting clones were balanced. Certain responding clones were present in pre-infection memory, suggesting participation of cross-reactive memory.

The authors produced TCR alpha and TCR beta cDNA libraries with sample barcodes and UMIs by 5'RACE using constant-segment primers. One entry per CDR3 protein results from TCRdb running MiXCR on the 5' RACE reads. The data contain under 250,000 distinct CDR3 sequences, around a tenth of them singletons. Sequenced sample: PBMCs or a T cell subset sorted from them (not recorded which). The rearrangement uses TRBV4-1 and TRBJ1-2, with 8 bases fitting TRBD1. This receptor was taken from a man younger than 35 who had mild COVID-19 (a few samples of this study predate the infection). Cell type and time point are not known. The CDR3 protein is CASSQTGQVYGYTF. CDR3 in DNA: TGCGCCAGCAGCCAGACGGGACAGGTATATGGCTACACCTTC.